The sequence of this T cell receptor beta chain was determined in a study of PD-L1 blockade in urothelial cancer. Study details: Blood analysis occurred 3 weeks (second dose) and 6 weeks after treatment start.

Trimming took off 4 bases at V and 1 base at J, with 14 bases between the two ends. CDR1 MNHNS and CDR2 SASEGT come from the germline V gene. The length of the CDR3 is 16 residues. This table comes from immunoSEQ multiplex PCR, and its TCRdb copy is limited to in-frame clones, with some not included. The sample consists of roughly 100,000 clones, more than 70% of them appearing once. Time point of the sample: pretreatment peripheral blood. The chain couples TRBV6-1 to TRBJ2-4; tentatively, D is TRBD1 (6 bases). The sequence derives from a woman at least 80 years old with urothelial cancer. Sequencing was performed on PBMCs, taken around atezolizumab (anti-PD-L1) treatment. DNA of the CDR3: TGTGCCAGCAGTGGTTACAGGGATGGTGCCAAAAACATTCAGTACTTC. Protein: CASSGYRDGAKNIQYF.